The T cell receptor (beta chain) under discussion was sequenced for a study of shared T cell receptors in the human thymus. The CDR3 covers 15 residues. The V and J ends lost 2 bases and 4 bases respectively, with 15 bases between them. The V gene's germline CDR1 is MNHEY and CDR2 SMNVEV (reference sequence). The method was immunoSEQ multiplex PCR; TCRdb's version includes in-frame clones alone and lacks a portion of them. The table shows hundreds of thousands of clones, with roughly 90% occurring only once. These data were also filed under a second study, of human thymus T cells. From that report: Resected material from corrective heart surgery provided the thymus tissue analysed. Thymic and blood repertoires appeared to show biased V and J gene usage.

The rearrangement uses TRBV27 and TRBJ2-7, with D perhaps matching TRBD1 (6 bases). The sequencing sample was made of thymocytes. The clonotype originates from a boy in the first two years of life with a congenital heart defect. DNA of the CDR3: TGTGCCAGCAGTTTACCCCTTGGACAGCAATACGAGCAGTACTTC. Amino acid sequence: CASSLPLGQQYEQYF.